These T cell receptor beta chains were read from a single sample in a study of blood T cell repertoires in COVID-19. TCRdb's table, derived via immunoSEQ multiplex PCR, lists solely in-frame clones and lacks some. The sample holds 250,000 to 300,000 clones, roughly 80% seen once. Material for sequencing was peripheral blood. The receptors here all came from a man aged 60-69 years with acute or convalescent COVID-19. CDR3s leave out the opening cysteine and the closing phenylalanine or tryptophan.

CDR3aa: ASSVAPTTYNEQF
j_gene: TRBJ2-1
v_gene: TRBV9
len: 13

CDR3aa: ASSRVTNTGELF
j_gene: TRBJ2-2
v_gene: TRBV28
len: 12

CDR3aa: ASSPLNEQF
j_gene: TRBJ2-1
v_gene: TRBV2
len: 9

CDR3aa: ASRDPGTGNTIY
j_gene: TRBJ1-3
v_gene: TRBV6-5
len: 12

CDR3aa: AINSVAGAYNEQF
j_gene: TRBJ2-1
v_gene: TRBV10-3
len: 13

CDR3aa: ASSPGGTVFYYNEQF
j_gene: TRBJ2-1
v_gene: TRBV5-4
len: 15

CDR3aa: ASTTGGAIQPQH
j_gene: TRBJ1-5
v_gene: TRBV28
len: 12

CDR3aa: ASSPVRGKGGYT
j_gene: TRBJ1-2
v_gene: TRBV7-2
len: 12

CDR3aa: ASSFGREETQY
j_gene: TRBJ2-5
v_gene: TRBV7-3
len: 11

CDR3aa: ASTQGTGSSSYGYT
j_gene: TRBJ1-2
v_gene: TRBV5-4
len: 14

CDR3aa: ASSLGQGRTNYGYT
j_gene: TRBJ1-2
v_gene: TRBV5-1
len: 14

CDR3aa: AISRLAGPSTDTQY
j_gene: TRBJ2-3
v_gene: TRBV10-3
len: 14

CDR3aa: ASSPHPGDTDTQY
j_gene: TRBJ2-3
v_gene: TRBV4-2
len: 13

CDR3aa: ASSFAPPIYRSSGNTIY
j_gene: TRBJ1-3
v_gene: TRBV27
len: 17

CDR3aa: ASSSGQTNYGYT
j_gene: TRBJ1-2
v_gene: TRBV6-5
len: 12

CDR3aa: ASSIGTGSLNTEAF
j_gene: TRBJ1-1
v_gene: TRBV18
len: 14

CDR3aa: AWTLARGYT
j_gene: TRBJ1-2
v_gene: TRBV30
len: 9